The present entry profiles one T cell receptor (beta chain) with its context. Both 60 Vbeta primers and 13 Jbeta primers went into the PCR. Method: immunoSEQ multiplex PCR; TCRdb's copy keeps in-frame clones and lacks some. The sample table includes under 150,000 clones. These data come from a study of cytomegalovirus exposure and HLA in healthy donors. The sample was PBMCs. The sequence was collected from a woman aged 60-75 years in good health and CMV-seronegative.

Written as DNA, the CDR3 is TGTGCCAGCAGCGTGGGGAATGGAATATCGACCAGGGGGCGTACAGATACGCAGTATTTT. Translated: CASSVGNGISTRGRTDTQYF. The chain uses TRBV9 and TRBJ2-3; TRBD1 agrees at 8 bases. V shed 2 bases and J 3 bases; nucleotides not matched to a gene: 20. The V gene's germline CDR1 is SGDLS and CDR2 YYNGEE. The CDR3 has 20 residues.